One sample yielded the 16 T cell receptor beta chains listed below, sequenced in a study of shared clonotypes between healthy human individuals. Data came from immunoSEQ multiplex PCR; TCRdb stores just in-frame clones and leaves some out. Seen here are more than 1.2 million clones, less than 99% observed once, and the top ten hold over 0.3%. Sequencing input: naive CD4+ T cells sorted from blood. Specified subset: CD45RA+ positively selected. The receptors originated from a man in his thirties or forties in good health.

This rearrangement joins TRBV29-1 to TRBJ2-2; D possibly corresponds to TRBD1 (6 bases). The length of the CDR3 is 15 residues. V was cut by 7 bases and J by 3 bases, with 18 bases left in between. Germline-derived CDR1 and CDR2 are SQVTM and ANQGSEA. The CDR3 sequence: CSAHITGMDTGELFF. The CDR3 DNA sequence: TGCAGCGCTCACATTACAGGGATGGACACCGGGGAGCTGTTTTTT.

With respect to this clone: The sample carries other DNA sequences with the same CDR3. The CDR3 reads CASSVSPSYNEQFF. CDR3 bases: TGTGCCAGCAGCGTTAGCCCATCCTACAATGAGCAGTTCTTC. The V gene is TRBV9, the J gene TRBJ2-1; D gene ambiguous. The CDR3 has 14 amino acids. V dropped 2 bases and J dropped 1 base, with 7 bases sitting between them. Germline V CDR1 and CDR2: SGDLS, YYNGEE.

The CDR3 DNA sequence: TGTGCCACCAGCAACTGGGAGCGGCAGCCCCAGCATTTT. Residues: CATSNWERQPQHF. This chain links TRBV15 with TRBJ1-5, with D uncertain. The CDR3 is made up of 13 amino acids. Looked up from germline, CDR1 is LNHNV and CDR2 is YYDKDF (reference sequence). V dropped 4 bases and J dropped 7 bases, with 11 bases sitting between them.

J is TRBJ2-1 and V is TRBV11-2; D unclear. Germline CDR1 is SGHAT and CDR2 is FQNNGV. The CDR3 runs 16 residues. The ends were cut back, 5 bases at V and 0 bases at J, with 14 bases in the middle. CDR3 in amino acids: CASSPIPSGSYNEQFF. DNA for the CDR3: TGTGCCAGCAGCCCGATCCCTTCGGGCTCCTACAATGAGCAGTTCTTC.

The chain is built from TRBV27 and TRBJ2-6; D uncertain. CDR1 MNHEY and CDR2 SMNVEV come from the germline V gene (reference sequence). The length of the CDR3 is 14 residues. The V and J ends lost 5 bases and 2 bases respectively, with 7 bases between them. The CDR3 region has the DNA TGTGCCAGCAGTCAGGTTGCTGGGGCCAACGTCCTGACTTTC. Translation gives CASSQVAGANVLTF.

This chain connects TRBV29-1 to TRBJ1-1; no definite D call. The V and J ends lost 4 bases and 0 bases respectively, with 12 bases between them. CDR1 is SQVTM, CDR2 ANQGSEA, per germline. The CDR3 runs 14 residues. The DNA for the CDR3 is TGCAGCGTTGTATCGGCAGCTCTGAACACTGAAGCTTTCTTT. Amino acid sequence: CSVVSAALNTEAFF.

This clone was picked up one time. The V call is TRBV28, the J call TRBJ2-5; weak D call: TRBD1 (6 bases). V was cut by 3 bases and J by 3 bases, with 14 bases left in between. Germline V gene lookup returns CDR1 MDHEN and CDR2 SYDVKM. The CDR3 is 15 residues long. CDR3 DNA: TGTGCCAGCAGTTTGGGTGACAGGAACAAAGAGACCCAGTACTTC. It yields the protein CASSLGDRNKETQYF.

This clone appeared once. The chain is built from TRBV27 and TRBJ1-2, with 7 nucleotides matching TRBD1. The CDR3 is 15 residues long. CDR1 and CDR2 (germline): MNHEY, SMNVEV (reference sequence). The V gene end was trimmed by 9 bases and the J gene end by 7 bases; junction bases not matched to a gene: 17. CDR3 in amino acids: CASYTRVGTGAGYTF. The DNA for the CDR3 is TGTGCCAGTTATACTCGGGTCGGAACAGGGGCTGGCTACACCTTC.

The chain has TRBV27 and TRBJ2-7, with 7 bases identical to TRBD2. The germline V gene encodes CDR1 MNHEY and CDR2 SMNVEV (reference sequence). The V and J ends lost 2 bases and 0 bases, in that order; junction bases with no gene match: 10. CDR3 length: 17 residues. For the CDR3, the DNA is TGTGCCAGCAGTTTAGCCCGTGGGCGGGAGATCTCCTACGAGCAGTACTTC. Translating it yields CASSLARGREISYEQYF.

The chain joins TRBV11-2 to TRBJ2-7; weak D call: TRBD2 (6 bases). V was trimmed by 4 bases and J by 6 bases, leaving 16 bases between them. This CDR3 is 14 amino acids long. From germline, CDR1 is SGHAT and CDR2 FQNNGV. The CDR3 loop is CASSSIWWGGEQYF. The CDR3 DNA is TGTGCCAGCAGCTCAATTTGGTGGGGAGGCGAGCAGTACTTC. Full variable domain (missing parts from reference TRBV11-2 and TRBJ2-7): EAGVAQSPRYKIIEKRQSVAFWCNPISGHATLYWYQQILGQGPKLLIQFQNNGVVDDSQLPKDRFSAERLKGVDSTLKIQPAKLEDSAVYLCASSSIWWGGEQYFGPGTRLTVT.

The chain employs TRBV28 and TRBJ2-1, with D possibly called TRBD1 or TRBD2 (5 bases each). The germline V gene has CDR1 MDHEN and CDR2 SYDVKM. This CDR3 contains 17 residues. V was shortened by 5 bases and J by 5 bases, with 22 bases between the two germline ends. DNA of the CDR3: TGTGCCAGCAGTCCTCCGTTAGGGGACCCAAAGCACAATGAGCAGTTCTTC. Residues: CASSPPLGDPKHNEQFF.

The rearrangement uses TRBV7-2 and TRBJ2-2, with D possibly TRBD2 on 6 matching bases. There are 15 residues in the CDR3. The germline gives CDR1 SGHTA, CDR2 FQGNSA. Trimming took 6 bases from V and 6 from J, leaving 17 bases between them. For the CDR3, the DNA is TGTGCCAGCAGTTCCGGGACTTCCCATCCCGGGGAGCTGTTTTTT. This gives the protein CASSSGTSHPGELFF.

This clone was found once. J is TRBJ1-1 and V is TRBV21-1. TRBV21-1 represents a pseudogene. This CDR3 contains 16 residues. The CDR3 here is CASKGARPGARTEAFF. The CDR3 bases are TGTGCCAGCAAGGGTGCCCGACCGGGGGCGCGAACTGAAGCTTTCTTT.

This chain connects TRBV27 to TRBJ2-7; 7 positions match TRBD1. The CDR3 covers 13 residues. V was clipped by 9 bases and J by 3 bases; unmatched bases: 8. Germline V lookup: CDR1 MNHEY, CDR2 SMNVEV (reference sequence). The CDR3 reads CASNTRGNYEQYF. The CDR3 DNA is TGTGCCAGTAATACCAGGGGGAACTACGAGCAGTACTTC.

This chain links TRBV4-3 with TRBJ2-1, with D tentatively TRBD1 (5 bases). This CDR3 region has 15 residues. CDR1 is LGHNA, CDR2 YSLEER, per germline. V dropped 0 bases and J dropped 11 bases, with 17 bases sitting between them. This CDR3 reads CASSQDPHPGNQQFF. CDR3 DNA sequence: TGCGCCAGCAGCCAAGATCCGCATCCAGGGAATCAGCAGTTCTTC.

The gene calls are TRBV9 and TRBJ1-5; D is perhaps TRBD1 (6 bases). Germline assignment: CDR1 SGDLS and CDR2 YYNGEE. V shed 3 bases and J shed 3 bases, with 16 bases lying between them. The CDR3 sequence is 16 residues long. CDR3 amino acids: CASSAGGRANNQPQHF. The CDR3 nucleotides read TGTGCCAGCAGCGCGGGGGGCAGGGCTAACAATCAGCCCCAGCATTTT.